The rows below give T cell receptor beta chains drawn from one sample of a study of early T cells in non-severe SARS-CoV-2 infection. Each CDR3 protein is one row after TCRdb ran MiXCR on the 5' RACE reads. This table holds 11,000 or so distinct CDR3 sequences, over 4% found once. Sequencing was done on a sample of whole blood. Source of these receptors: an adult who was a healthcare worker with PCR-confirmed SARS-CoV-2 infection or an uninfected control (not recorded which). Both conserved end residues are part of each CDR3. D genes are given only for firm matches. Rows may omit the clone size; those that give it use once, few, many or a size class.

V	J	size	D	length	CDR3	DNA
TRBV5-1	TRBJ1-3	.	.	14	CASSSGDSGNTIYF	TGCGCCAGCAGCTCAGGTGACTCTGGAAACACCATATATTTT
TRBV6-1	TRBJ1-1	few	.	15	CASSPTGGRLAEAFF	TGTGCCAGCAGTCCCACCGGGGGGCGCTTGGCTGAAGCTTTCTTT
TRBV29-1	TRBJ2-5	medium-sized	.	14	CSVEDPAGGETQYF	TGCAGCGTTGAAGATCCAGCAGGGGGGGAGACCCAGTACTTC
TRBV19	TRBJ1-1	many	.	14	CASSIERLNTEAFF	TGTGCCAGTAGTATCGAACGGTTGAACACTGAAGCTTTCTTT
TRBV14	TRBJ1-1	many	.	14	CASSQEGGYTEAFF	TGTGCCAGCAGCCAAGAGGGGGGGTACACTGAAGCTTTCTTT
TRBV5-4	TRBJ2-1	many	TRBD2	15	CASSVSSGGYNEQFF	TGTGCCAGCAGCGTCTCTAGCGGGGGTTACAATGAGCAGTTCTTC
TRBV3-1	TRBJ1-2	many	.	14	CASSQGPANYGYTF	TGTGCCAGCAGCCAGGGTCCGGCCAACTATGGCTACACCTTC
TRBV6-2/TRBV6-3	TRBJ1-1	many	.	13	CASTLIPNTEAFF	TGTGCCAGCACCCTAATACCGAACACTGAAGCTTTCTTT
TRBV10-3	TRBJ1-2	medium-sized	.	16	CAISEFGDGATYGYTF	TGTGCCATCAGTGAGTTCGGTGACGGTGCTACCTATGGCTACACCTTC
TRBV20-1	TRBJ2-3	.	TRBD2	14	CSANLAGNLVTQYF	TGCAGTGCTAACCTAGCGGGGAATTTGGTTACGCAGTATTTT
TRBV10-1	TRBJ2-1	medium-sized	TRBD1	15	CASRSGQGSYNEQFF	TGCGCCAGCAGATCGGGACAGGGATCCTACAATGAGCAGTTCTTC
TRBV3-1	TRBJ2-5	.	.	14	CASSQSGVQETQYF	TGTGCCAGCAGCCAAAGTGGGGTCCAAGAGACCCAGTACTTC
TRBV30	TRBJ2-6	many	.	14	CAWTSGDGANVLTF	TGTGCCTGGACGTCGGGGGATGGGGCCAACGTCCTGACTTTC
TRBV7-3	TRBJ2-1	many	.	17	CASSLMAGSSSYNEQFF	TGTGCCAGCAGCTTAATGGCGGGTTCTAGCTCCTACAATGAGCAGTTCTTC
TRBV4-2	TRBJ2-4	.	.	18	CASSDPDNLGPQGRIQYF	TGTGCCAGCAGCGACCCGGACAACTTAGGCCCCCAAGGCCGCATTCAGTACTTC
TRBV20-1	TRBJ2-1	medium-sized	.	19	CSAKGWEQGLLSSYNEQFF	TGCAGTGCGAAAGGATGGGAACAGGGCCTACTCAGCTCCTACAATGAGCAGTTCTTC
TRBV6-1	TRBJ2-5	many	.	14	CASRTRGLRETQYF	TGTGCCAGCAGGACGAGGGGTCTTCGAGAGACCCAGTACTTC
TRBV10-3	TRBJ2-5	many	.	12	CAISDNEETQYF	TGTGCCATCAGTGACAATGAAGAGACCCAGTACTTC
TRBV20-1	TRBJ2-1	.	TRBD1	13	CSARRDRHNEQFF	TGCAGTGCTCGACGGGACAGACACAATGAGCAGTTCTTC
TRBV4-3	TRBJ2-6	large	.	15	CASSQGYTGANVLTF	TGCGCCAGCAGCCAAGGATACACAGGGGCCAACGTCCTGACTTTC
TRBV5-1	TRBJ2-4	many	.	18	CASSSQPEGPYTKNIQYF	TGCGCCAGCAGCTCCCAACCGGAGGGGCCCTATACCAAAAACATTCAGTACTTC
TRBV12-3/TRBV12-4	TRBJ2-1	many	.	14	CASSTSTSLNEQFF	TGTGCCAGCAGCACAAGCACTAGCCTGAATGAGCAGTTCTTC